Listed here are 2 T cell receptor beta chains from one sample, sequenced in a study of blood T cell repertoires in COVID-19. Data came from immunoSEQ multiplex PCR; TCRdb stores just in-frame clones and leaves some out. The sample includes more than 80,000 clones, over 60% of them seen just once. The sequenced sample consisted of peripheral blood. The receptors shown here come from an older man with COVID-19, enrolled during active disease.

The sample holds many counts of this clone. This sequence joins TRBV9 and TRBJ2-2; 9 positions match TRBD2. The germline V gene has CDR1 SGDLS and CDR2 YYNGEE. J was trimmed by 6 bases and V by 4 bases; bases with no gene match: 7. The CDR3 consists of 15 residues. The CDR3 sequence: CASSTLAGPSGELFF. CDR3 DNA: TGTGCCAGCAGCACACTAGCGGGTCCTTCCGGGGAGCTGTTTTTT.

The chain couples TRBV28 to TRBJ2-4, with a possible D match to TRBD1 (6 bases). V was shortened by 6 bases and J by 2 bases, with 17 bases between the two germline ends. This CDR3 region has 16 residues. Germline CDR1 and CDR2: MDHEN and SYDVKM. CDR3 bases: TGTGCCAGCAGCAATCCAGGGGCCGGATCCAAAAACATTCAGTACTTC. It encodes CASSNPGAGSKNIQYF.